This is a list of T cell receptor beta chains from one sample in a study of cytomegalovirus exposure and HLA in healthy donors. TCRdb's table, derived via immunoSEQ multiplex PCR, lists solely in-frame clones and lacks some. The sample carries approximately 130,000 clones, more than 70% recorded once. The specimen sequenced was PBMCs. These receptors were collected from a woman in her 30s in good health and CMV-seronegative. Both conserved end residues are part of each CDR3. Each record gives: J gene, V gene, D gene, clone size, CDR3 protein, CDR3 DNA. A D gene is named only where the DNA matches it firmly. Clone size is stated in some rows and not others, as once, few, many or a class when expanded.

>TRBJ1-2|TRBV6-6|-|-
CASSYSMPGLSGYTF
TGTGCCAGCAGTTACTCGATGCCCGGTCTATCCGGCTACACCTTC
>TRBJ2-2|TRBV9|TRBD2|-
CASSVGLAGGGNTGELFF
TGTGCCAGCAGCGTAGGACTAGCGGGTGGAGGAAACACCGGGGAGCTGTTTTTT
>TRBJ2-7|TRBV27|-|-
CASSPSVGGQYF
TGTGCCAGCAGTCCCAGTGTCGGCGGGCAGTACTTC
>TRBJ2-3|TRBV7-2|-|-
CASSLRGQSTDTQYF
TGTGCCAGCAGCTTGAGAGGCCAGTCCACAGATACGCAGTATTTT
>TRBJ2-6|TRBV13|-|-
CASSQLQGSGANVLTF
TGTGCCAGCAGCCAACTACAGGGATCTGGGGCCAACGTCCTGACTTTC
>TRBJ2-7|TRBV11-3|TRBD1|-
CASSQNPLTGTLREQYF
TGTGCCAGCAGTCAAAATCCACTGACAGGGACCCTGAGGGAGCAGTACTTC
>TRBJ1-1|TRBV4-1|-|-
CASSRGENTEAFF
TGCGCCAGCAGCCGGGGGGAGAACACTGAAGCTTTCTTT
>TRBJ2-5|TRBV11-2|TRBD2|-
CASSFGLAGQAQYF
TGTGCCAGCAGCTTTGGACTAGCGGGGCAAGCCCAGTACTTC
>TRBJ2-7|TRBV4-3|-|once
CASSQEGGAISYEQYF
TGCGCCAGCAGCCAAGAGGGGGGGGCGATCTCCTACGAGCAGTACTTC
>TRBJ1-3|TRBV7-2|-|once
CASSLPLNTIYF
TGTGCCAGCAGCCTCCCGTTAAACACCATATATTTT
>TRBJ2-7|TRBV7-7|TRBD1|-
CASSLAGGDEQYF
TGTGCTAGCAGCTTAGCAGGGGGCGACGAGCAGTACTTC
>TRBJ2-2|TRBV7-6|TRBD1|-
CASSYRQGGPGELFF
TGTGCCAGCAGCTATAGACAGGGCGGTCCCGGGGAGCTGTTTTTT
>TRBJ1-6|TRBV11-2|TRBD1|-
CASSPRTGYNSPLHF
TGTGCCAGCAGCCCTCGGACAGGCTATAATTCACCCCTCCACTTT
>TRBJ2-3|TRBV7-2|TRBD2|-
CASSWGTSGGRTDTQYF
TGTGCCAGCAGCTGGGGGACTAGCGGGGGACGCACAGATACGCAGTATTTT
>TRBJ2-1|TRBV5-1|-|once
CASRASGANYKGEQFF
TGCGCCAGCAGGGCCTCTGGGGCTAATTACAAGGGGGAGCAGTTCTTC
>TRBJ2-6|TRBV7-2|-|-
CASSPRQNSGANVLTF
TGTGCCAGCAGCCCGCGACAGAACTCTGGGGCCAACGTCCTGACTTTC
>TRBJ2-2|TRBV9|TRBD2|-
CASSVDSGGAYTGELFF
TGTGCCAGCAGCGTAGATAGCGGGGGGGCGTACACCGGGGAGCTGTTTTTT
>TRBJ2-7|TRBV27|-|-
CASRASGTYEQYF
TGTGCCAGCAGGGCATCGGGGACCTACGAGCAGTACTTC
>TRBJ1-2|TRBV7-8|TRBD1|-
CASSLEGAGGYTF
TGCGCCAGCAGCTTAGAGGGGGCTGGAGGCTACACCTTC
>TRBJ2-1|TRBV14|TRBD2|-
CASSQVGGGWDEQFF
TGTGCCAGCAGCCAAGTTGGCGGGGGTTGGGATGAGCAGTTCTTC